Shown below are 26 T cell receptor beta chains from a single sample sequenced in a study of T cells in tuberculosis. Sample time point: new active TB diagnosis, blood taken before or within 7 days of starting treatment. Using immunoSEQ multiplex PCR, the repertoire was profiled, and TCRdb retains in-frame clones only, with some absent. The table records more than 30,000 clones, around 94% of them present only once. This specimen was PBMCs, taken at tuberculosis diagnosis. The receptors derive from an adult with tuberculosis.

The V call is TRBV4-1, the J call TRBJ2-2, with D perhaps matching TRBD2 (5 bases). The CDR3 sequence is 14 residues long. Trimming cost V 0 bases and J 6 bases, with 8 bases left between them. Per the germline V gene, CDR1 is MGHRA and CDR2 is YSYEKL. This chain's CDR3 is CASSQDRGPGELFF. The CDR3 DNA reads TGCGCCAGCAGCCAAGATCGAGGGCCCGGGGAGCTGTTTTTT.

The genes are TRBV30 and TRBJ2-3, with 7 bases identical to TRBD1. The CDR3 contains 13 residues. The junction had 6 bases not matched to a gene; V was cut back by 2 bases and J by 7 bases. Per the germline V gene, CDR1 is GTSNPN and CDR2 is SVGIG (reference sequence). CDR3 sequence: CAWSQQGVYTQYF. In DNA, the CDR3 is TGTGCCTGGAGTCAGCAGGGGGTCTATACGCAGTATTTT.

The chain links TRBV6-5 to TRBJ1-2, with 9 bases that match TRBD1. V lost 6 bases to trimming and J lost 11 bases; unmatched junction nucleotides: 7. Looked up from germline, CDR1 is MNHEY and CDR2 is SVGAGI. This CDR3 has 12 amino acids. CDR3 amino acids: CASSLGQGRYTF. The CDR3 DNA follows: TGTGCCAGCAGCTTAGGACAGGGGCGTTACACCTTC.

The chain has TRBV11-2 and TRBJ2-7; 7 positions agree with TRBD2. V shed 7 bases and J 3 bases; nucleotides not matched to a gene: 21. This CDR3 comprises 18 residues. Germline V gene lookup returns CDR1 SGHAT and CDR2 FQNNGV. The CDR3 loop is CASKSFAPTPGGVYEQYF. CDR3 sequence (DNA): TGTGCCAGCAAGAGCTTCGCCCCAACCCCGGGGGGAGTCTACGAGCAGTACTTC.

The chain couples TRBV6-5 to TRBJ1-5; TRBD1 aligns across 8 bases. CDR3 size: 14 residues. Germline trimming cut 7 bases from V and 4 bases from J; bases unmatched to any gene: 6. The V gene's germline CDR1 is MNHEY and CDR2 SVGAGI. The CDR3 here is CASKRGTGNQPQHF. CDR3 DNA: TGTGCCAGCAAGAGGGGGACAGGAAATCAGCCCCAGCATTTT.

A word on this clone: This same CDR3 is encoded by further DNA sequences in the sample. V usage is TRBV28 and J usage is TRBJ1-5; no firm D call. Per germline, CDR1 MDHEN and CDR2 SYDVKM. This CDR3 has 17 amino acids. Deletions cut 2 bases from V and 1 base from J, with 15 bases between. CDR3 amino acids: CASSLPPRIRSNQPQHF. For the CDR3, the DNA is TGTGCCAGCAGTTTACCCCCCAGGATACGAAGCAATCAGCCCCAGCATTTT.

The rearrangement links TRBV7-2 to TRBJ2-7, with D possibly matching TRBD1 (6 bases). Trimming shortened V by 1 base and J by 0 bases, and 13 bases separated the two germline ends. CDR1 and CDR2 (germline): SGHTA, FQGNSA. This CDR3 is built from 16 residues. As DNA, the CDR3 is TGTGCCAGCAGCTTAGGGGGGCTGGGGAGCTCCTACGAGCAGTACTTC. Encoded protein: CASSLGGLGSSYEQYF.

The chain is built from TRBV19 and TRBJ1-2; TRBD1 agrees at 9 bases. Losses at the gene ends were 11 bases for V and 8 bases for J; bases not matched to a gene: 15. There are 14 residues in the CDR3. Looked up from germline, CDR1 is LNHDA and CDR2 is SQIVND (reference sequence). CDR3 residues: CAATNTGGAGGYTF. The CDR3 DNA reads TGTGCCGCAACGAACACAGGGGGCGCGGGGGGCTACACCTTC.

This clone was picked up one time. The CDR3 DNA reads as TGTGCCAGCAGCGCCGGGGGGAGTAACTATAATTCACCCCTCCACTTT. Amino acids: CASSAGGSNYNSPLHF. V gene TRBV9 combines with J gene TRBJ1-6; D is perhaps TRBD1 (5 bases). CDR1 SGDLS and CDR2 YYNGEE come from the germline V gene. V shed 3 bases and J shed 3 bases, with 13 bases lying between them. The CDR3 is made up of 16 amino acids.

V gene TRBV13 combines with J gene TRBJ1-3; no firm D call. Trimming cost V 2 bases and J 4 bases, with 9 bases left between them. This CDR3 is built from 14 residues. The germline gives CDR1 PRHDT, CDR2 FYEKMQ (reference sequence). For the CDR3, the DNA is TGTGCCAGCAGCTTATTCGGGTTAGGAAACACCATATATTTT. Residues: CASSLFGLGNTIYF. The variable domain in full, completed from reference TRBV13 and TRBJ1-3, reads AAGVIQSPRHLIKEKRETATLKCYPIPRHDTVYWYQQGPGQDPQFLISFYEKMQSDKGSIPDRFSAQQFSDYHSELNMSSLELGDSALYFCASSLFGLGNTIYFGEGSWLTVV.

DNA of the CDR3: TGTGCCAGCAGCTTAGACAATCGGGGTCTTCCCCTCCACTTT. This encodes CASSLDNRGLPLHF. V and J are TRBV7-2 and TRBJ1-6; no clear D. The V and J ends lost 1 base and 13 bases respectively, with 14 bases between them. The CDR3 covers 14 residues. Germline V gene data show CDR1 as SGHTA and CDR2 as FQGNSA.

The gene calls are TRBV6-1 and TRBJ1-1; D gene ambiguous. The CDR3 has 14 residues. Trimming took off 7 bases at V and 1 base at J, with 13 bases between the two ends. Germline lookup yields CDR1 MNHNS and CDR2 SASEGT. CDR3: CASIPWQENTEAFF. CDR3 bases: TGTGCCAGCATTCCTTGGCAGGAGAACACTGAAGCTTTCTTT.

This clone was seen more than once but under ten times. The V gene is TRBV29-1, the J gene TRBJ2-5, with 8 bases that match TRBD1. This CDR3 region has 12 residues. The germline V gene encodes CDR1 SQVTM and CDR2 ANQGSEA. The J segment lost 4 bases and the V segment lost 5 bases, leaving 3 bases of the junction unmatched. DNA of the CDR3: TGCAGCGTTCAGGGGGCGGGAGAGACCCAGTACTTC. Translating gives CSVQGAGETQYF.

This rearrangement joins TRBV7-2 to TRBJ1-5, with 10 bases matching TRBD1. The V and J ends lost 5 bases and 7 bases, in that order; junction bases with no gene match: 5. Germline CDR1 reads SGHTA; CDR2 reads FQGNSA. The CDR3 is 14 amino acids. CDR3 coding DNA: TGTGCCAGCAGCGAAGGGACAGGGGCGCAGCCCCAGCATTTT. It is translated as CASSEGTGAQPQHF.

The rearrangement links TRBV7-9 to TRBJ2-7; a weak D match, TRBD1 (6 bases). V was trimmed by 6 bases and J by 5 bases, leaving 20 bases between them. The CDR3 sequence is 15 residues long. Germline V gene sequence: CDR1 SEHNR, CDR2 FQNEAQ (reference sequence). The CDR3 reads CASSTGTPPRDEQYF. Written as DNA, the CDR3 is TGTGCCAGCAGTACCGGGACACCCCCTCGGGACGAGCAGTACTTC.

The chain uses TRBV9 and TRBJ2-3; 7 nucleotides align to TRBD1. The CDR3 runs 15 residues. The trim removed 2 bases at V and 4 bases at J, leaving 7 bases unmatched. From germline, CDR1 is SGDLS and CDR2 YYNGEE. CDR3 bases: TGTGCCAGCAGCGTGAGGGGGCATGGGGCAGATACGCAGTATTTT. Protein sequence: CASSVRGHGADTQYF.

DNA for the CDR3: TGCGCCAGCAGCTTATCCCCGGGACAGGGGTGGCCCGGGGAGCTGTTTTTT. This encodes CASSLSPGQGWPGELFF. The J gene is TRBJ2-2, the V gene TRBV5-1, with 10 bases identical to TRBD1. There are 17 residues in the CDR3. CDR1 SGHRS and CDR2 YFSETQ come from the germline V gene. With V trimmed by 2 bases and J by 6 bases, 10 bases remained unmatched. The whole variable domain, filled in from reference TRBV5-1 and TRBJ2-2, reads KAGVTQTPRYLIKTRGQQVTLSCSPISGHRSVSWYQQTPGQGLQFLFEYFSETQRNKGNFPGRFSGRQFSNSRSEMNVSTLELGDSALYLCASSLSPGQGWPGELFFGEGSRLTVL.

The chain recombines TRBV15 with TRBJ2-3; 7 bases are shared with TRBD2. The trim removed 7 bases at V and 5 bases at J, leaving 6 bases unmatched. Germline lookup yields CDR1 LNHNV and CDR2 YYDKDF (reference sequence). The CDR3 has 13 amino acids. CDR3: CATTGGVIDTQYF. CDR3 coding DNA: TGTGCCACCACTGGGGGGGTGATAGATACGCAGTATTTT.

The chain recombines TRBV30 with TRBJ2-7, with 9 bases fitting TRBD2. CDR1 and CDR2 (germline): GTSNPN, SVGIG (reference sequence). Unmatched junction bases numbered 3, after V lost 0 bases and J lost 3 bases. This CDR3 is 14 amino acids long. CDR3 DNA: TGTGCCTGGAGTGTAAGCGGGGGGTTCTACGAGCAGTACTTC. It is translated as CAWSVSGGFYEQYF.

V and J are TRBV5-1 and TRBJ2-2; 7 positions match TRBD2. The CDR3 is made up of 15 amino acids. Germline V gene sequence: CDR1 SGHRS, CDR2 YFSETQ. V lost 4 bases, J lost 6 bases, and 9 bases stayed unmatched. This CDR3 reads CASSPGGPRPGELFF. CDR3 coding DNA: TGCGCCAGCAGCCCGGGAGGTCCGCGACCCGGGGAGCTGTTTTTT. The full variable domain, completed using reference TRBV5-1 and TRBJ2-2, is KAGVTQTPRYLIKTRGQQVTLSCSPISGHRSVSWYQQTPGQGLQFLFEYFSETQRNKGNFPGRFSGRQFSNSRSEMNVSTLELGDSALYLCASSPGGPRPGELFFGEGSRLTVL.

CDR3 DNA: TGCAGCGGCCTAGCGGACACCGGGGAGCTGTTTTTT. This sequence encodes CSGLADTGELFF. This chain uses TRBV29-1 with TRBJ2-2; the match to TRBD2 covers 7 bases. The CDR3 has 12 residues. The germline gives CDR1 SQVTM, CDR2 ANQGSEA. Trimming took 7 bases from V and 3 from J; bases not matched to a gene: 2.

CDR3 coding DNA: TGCGCCAGCAGCTTGTCCCCAGGGGGTACCAATCAGCCCCAGCATTTT. Its protein product is CASSLSPGGTNQPQHF. The chain links TRBV5-1 to TRBJ1-5; 7 bases agree with TRBD1. V was clipped by 1 base and J by 3 bases; unmatched bases: 7. CDR3 length: 16 amino acids. Germline V CDR1 and CDR2: SGHRS, YFSETQ.

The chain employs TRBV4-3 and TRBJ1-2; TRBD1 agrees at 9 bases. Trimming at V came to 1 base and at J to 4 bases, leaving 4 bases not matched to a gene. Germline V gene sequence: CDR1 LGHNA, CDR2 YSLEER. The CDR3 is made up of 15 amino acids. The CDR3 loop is CASSQGTGVTYGYTF. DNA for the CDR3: TGCGCCAGCAGCCAAGGGACAGGGGTGACCTATGGCTACACCTTC.

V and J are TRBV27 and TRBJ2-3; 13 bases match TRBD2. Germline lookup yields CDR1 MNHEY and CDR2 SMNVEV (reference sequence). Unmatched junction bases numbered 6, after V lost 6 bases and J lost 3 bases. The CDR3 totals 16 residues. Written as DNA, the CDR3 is TGTGCCAGCAGACCTATGGGACTAGCGGGGACAGATACGCAGTATTTT. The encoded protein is CASRPMGLAGTDTQYF.

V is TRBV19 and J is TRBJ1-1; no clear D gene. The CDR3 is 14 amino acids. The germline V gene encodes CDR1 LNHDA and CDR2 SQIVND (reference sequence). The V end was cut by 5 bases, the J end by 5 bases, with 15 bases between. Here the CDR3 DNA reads TGTGCCAGTAGTCCCCGGGCGGGAGGGACTGAAGCTTTCTTT. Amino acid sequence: CASSPRAGGTEAFF.

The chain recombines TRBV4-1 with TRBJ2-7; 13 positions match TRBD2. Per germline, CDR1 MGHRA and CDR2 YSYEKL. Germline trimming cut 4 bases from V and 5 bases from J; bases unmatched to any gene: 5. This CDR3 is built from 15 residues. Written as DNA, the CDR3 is TGCGCCAGCAGCCGCCCGGGACTAGCGGGGAACGAGCAGTACTTC. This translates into CASSRPGLAGNEQYF.